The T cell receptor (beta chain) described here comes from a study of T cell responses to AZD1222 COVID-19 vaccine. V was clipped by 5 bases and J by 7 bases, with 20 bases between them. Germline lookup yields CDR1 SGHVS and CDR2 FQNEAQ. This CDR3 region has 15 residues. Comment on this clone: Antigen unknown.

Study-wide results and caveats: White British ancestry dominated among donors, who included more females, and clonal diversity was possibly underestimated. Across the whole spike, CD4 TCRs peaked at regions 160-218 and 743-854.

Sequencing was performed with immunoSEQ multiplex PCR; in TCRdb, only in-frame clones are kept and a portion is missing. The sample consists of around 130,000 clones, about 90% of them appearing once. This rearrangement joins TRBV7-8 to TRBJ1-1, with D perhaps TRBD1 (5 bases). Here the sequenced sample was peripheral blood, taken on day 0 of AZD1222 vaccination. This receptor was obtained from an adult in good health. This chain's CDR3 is CASSHSRVGGSEAFF. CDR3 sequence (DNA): TGTGCCAGCAGCCACTCCAGGGTCGGAGGGAGTGAAGCTTTCTTT.